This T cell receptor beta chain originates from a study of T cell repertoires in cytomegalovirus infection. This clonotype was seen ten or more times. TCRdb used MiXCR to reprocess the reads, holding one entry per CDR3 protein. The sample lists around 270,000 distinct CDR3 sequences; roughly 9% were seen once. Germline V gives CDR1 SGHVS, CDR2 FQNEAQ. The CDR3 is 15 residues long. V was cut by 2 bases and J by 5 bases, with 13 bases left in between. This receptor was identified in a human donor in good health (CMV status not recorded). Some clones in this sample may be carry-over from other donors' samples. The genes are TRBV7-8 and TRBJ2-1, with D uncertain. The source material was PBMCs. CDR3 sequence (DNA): TGTGCCAGCAGCTTAAGGCCCCCCGGCCACAATGAGCAGTTCTTC. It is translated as CASSLRPPGHNEQFF.